This T cell receptor (beta chain) is from a study of OX40 agonist ivuxolimab in advanced cancers. Using immunoSEQ multiplex PCR, the repertoire was profiled, and TCRdb retains in-frame clones only, with some absent. The repertoire holds 40,000 to 45,000 clones, roughly 80% seen once, with roughly 10% in the top ten. Comment on this clone: Its antigen is still unknown.

This CDR3 comprises 14 residues. The germline gives CDR1 PRHDT, CDR2 FYEKMQ (reference sequence). J gave up 7 bases and V 5 bases, and 9 bases lay outside the gene matches. Notes on the study in general: No antigen was identified for the clonally expanded peripheral T cells.

The chain uses TRBV13 and TRBJ2-7; 9 positions match TRBD2. This specimen consisted of CD4+ or CD8+ T cells sorted from blood, obtained in a trial of the OX40 agonist ivuxolimab. The TCR sequence derives from an adult with an advanced solid tumor such as melanoma, head and neck, liver or kidney cancer. Here the CDR3 DNA reads TGTGCCAGCAGCCCGCGGGAGGGCCCGAGGGAGCAGTACTTC. Translation: CASSPREGPREQYF.